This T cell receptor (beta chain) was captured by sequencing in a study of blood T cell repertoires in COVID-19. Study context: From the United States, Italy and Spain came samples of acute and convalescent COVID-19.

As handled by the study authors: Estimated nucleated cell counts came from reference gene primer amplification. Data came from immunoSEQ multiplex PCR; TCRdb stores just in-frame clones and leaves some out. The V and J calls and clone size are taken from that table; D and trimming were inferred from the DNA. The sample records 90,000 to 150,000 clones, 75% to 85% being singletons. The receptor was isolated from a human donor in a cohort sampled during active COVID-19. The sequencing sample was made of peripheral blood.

The CDR3 here is CSSVSSGNTIYF. In nucleotides, the CDR3 is TGCAGCTCCGTCTCCTCTGGAAACACCATATATTTT. The chain links TRBV29-1 to TRBJ1-3; D call uncertain. Deletions cut 8 bases from V and 0 bases from J, with 8 bases between. Germline V gene lookup returns CDR1 SQVTM and CDR2 ANQGSEA. The CDR3 length is 12 residues.